What follows are 17 T cell receptor beta chains derived from one specimen sequenced in a study of tumor-infiltrating lymphocytes in localized non-small cell lung cancer. Sequencing was performed with immunoSEQ multiplex PCR; in TCRdb, only in-frame clones are kept and a portion is missing. The repertoire has some 5,900 clones, over 65% of them found once; the top ten carry 6%. The sample comprised lung tumor tissue. These receptors were taken from a human donor with non-small cell lung cancer.

The genes are TRBV5-1 and TRBJ1-1; 9 positions match TRBD1. The CDR3 spans 14 residues. The junction had 9 bases not matched to a gene; V was cut back by 7 bases and J by 5 bases. Germline V CDR1 and CDR2: SGHRS, YFSETQ. The CDR3 nucleotides read TGCGCCAGCTCTTCAGGGACAGGGCGGACTGAAGCTTTCTTT. Its translation: CASSSGTGRTEAFF.

The chain combines TRBV7-3 with TRBJ2-2, with D perhaps matching TRBD2 (6 bases). The V end lost 0 bases, the J end lost 5 bases, and 13 bases lay between the germline ends. From germline, CDR1 is SGHTA and CDR2 FQGTGA. CDR3 length: 16 amino acids. The CDR3 here is CASSLTWAGWTGELFF. Here the CDR3 DNA reads TGTGCCAGCAGCTTAACGTGGGCGGGATGGACCGGGGAGCTGTTTTTT.

The chain couples TRBV29-1 to TRBJ1-1, with 7 bases lining up with TRBD1. There are 10 residues in the CDR3. Per the germline V gene, CDR1 is SQVTM and CDR2 is ANQGSEA. V lost 7 bases, J lost 8 bases, and 4 bases stayed unmatched. CDR3 DNA sequence: TGCAGCGGAATACAGGGGGAAGCTTTCTTT. Protein product: CSGIQGEAFF.

The rearrangement joins TRBV6-6 to TRBJ2-6; D gene uncertain. CDR3 length: 16 amino acids. Germline lookup yields CDR1 MNHNY and CDR2 SVGAGI (reference sequence). With 6 bases removed from V and 4 bases from J, the gap between germline ends came to 16 bases. The CDR3 is CASSRPSQAGANVLTF. For the CDR3, the DNA is TGTGCCAGCAGCCGCCCGAGTCAGGCCGGGGCCAACGTCCTGACTTTC.

This clone came up a few times. The genes are TRBV19 and TRBJ2-7; 7 bases agree with TRBD1. The CDR3 is 14 amino acids. Germline CDR1 is LNHDA and CDR2 is SQIVND (reference sequence). Trimming cost V 8 bases and J 1 base; bases outside gene matches: 8. Here the CDR3 DNA reads TGTGCCAGTCAGGGCCCGGGACAGTCCTACGAGCAGTACTTC. It translates to CASQGPGQSYEQYF.

The rearrangement joins TRBV7-2 to TRBJ2-1; 8 bases are a match to TRBD2. Germline CDR1 is SGHTA and CDR2 is FQGNSA. V shed 9 bases, J shed 15 bases, and the junction held 10 bases outside the gene matches. The CDR3 length is 11 residues. The CDR3 sequence is CASTGGGGRFF. Written as DNA, the CDR3 is TGTGCCAGTACCGGGGGGGGCGGAAGGTTCTTC.

This chain connects TRBV11-2 to TRBJ1-2; D possibly corresponds to TRBD1 (5 bases). Germline V gene sequence: CDR1 SGHAT, CDR2 FQNNGV. The CDR3 extends over 14 amino acids. V shed 4 bases and J shed 5 bases, with 14 bases lying between them. CDR3 sequence: CASSSSNPGYGYTF. CDR3 sequence (DNA): TGTGCCAGCAGCTCTTCCAACCCAGGGTATGGCTACACCTTC.

V usage is TRBV6-1 and J usage is TRBJ2-2; 7 bases line up with TRBD1. CDR1 MNHNS and CDR2 SASEGT come from the germline V gene. This CDR3 comprises 15 residues. After removal of 7 bases from V and 6 bases from J, the junction contained 11 bases not matched to a gene. CDR3 DNA: TGTGCCAGCATTGCCGACAGGGCCAAGGCCGGGGAGCTGTTTTTT. The encoded protein is CASIADRAKAGELFF.

V is TRBV6-5 and J is TRBJ1-2; no clear D. The germline V gene encodes CDR1 MNHEY and CDR2 SVGAGI. Trimming cost V 6 bases and J 2 bases, with 13 bases left between them. The CDR3 contains 14 residues. The CDR3 loop is CASRNQDGNYGYTF. CDR3 DNA: TGTGCCAGCAGAAATCAGGACGGCAACTATGGCTACACCTTC.

This clone has a handful of counts. The chain combines TRBV10-1 with TRBJ1-2; possibly TRBD1 for D (5 bases). Trimming removed 6 bases from V and 8 bases from J, with 16 bases in between. From germline, CDR1 is WNHNN and CDR2 SYGVQD (reference sequence). The CDR3 extends over 13 amino acids. CDR3 residues: CASSDGTAWGYTF. The CDR3 DNA sequence: TGCGCCAGCAGCGATGGGACTGCCTGGGGCTACACCTTC.

This clone was detected only a few times. This rearrangement joins TRBV29-1 to TRBJ2-1; D remains unclear. Germline assignment: CDR1 SQVTM and CDR2 ANQGSEA. Trimming stripped 3 bases from V and 1 base from J, with 13 bases between. The CDR3 contains 15 residues. The CDR3 DNA reads TGCAGCGTTGAGGCTCCGGTTGAATCCTACAATGAGCAGTTCTTC. Its protein is CSVEAPVESYNEQFF.

The chain has TRBV10-3 and TRBJ1-2; the match to TRBD1 covers 8 bases. Germline values: CDR1 ENHRY, CDR2 SYGVKD. CDR3 length equals 17 residues. V lost 3 bases and J lost 3; bases outside the gene matches: 12. The CDR3 nucleotides read TGTGCCATCAGTGAAAACACAATGACAGGGGTGGACTATGGCTACACCTTC. Translated: CAISENTMTGVDYGYTF.

The chain recombines TRBV29-1 with TRBJ2-3; TRBD2 might be the D (6 bases). Trimming pared 2 bases from V and 6 bases from J, leaving 15 bases between. The germline V gene has CDR1 SQVTM and CDR2 ANQGSEA. The CDR3 totals 14 residues. The CDR3 nucleotides are TGCAGCGTTGAACTGGGGGAGGTCCCCGATACGCAGTATTTT. Its protein product is CSVELGEVPDTQYF.

The rearrangement links TRBV7-6 to TRBJ2-1; either TRBD1 or TRBD2 may fit D (5 bases each). Trimming pared 8 bases from V and 9 bases from J, leaving 8 bases between. Germline CDR1 is SGHVS and CDR2 is FNYEAQ. CDR3 length: 10 residues. CDR3 region: CASEGCEQFF. As DNA, the CDR3 is TGTGCCAGCGAGGGGTGTGAGCAGTTCTTC.

V usage is TRBV4-3 and J usage is TRBJ1-2; no clear D. CDR1 and CDR2 from the germline V gene are LGHNA and YSLEER. The CDR3 has 18 amino acids. V lost 2 bases and J 3 bases, leaving 22 bases between the germline ends. CDR3 sequence: CASSQSRGWTGNDYGYTF. The CDR3 nucleotides are TGCGCCAGCAGCCAATCCCGAGGGTGGACCGGGAATGACTATGGCTACACCTTC.

This clone was seen only once. The chain is built from TRBV6-6 and TRBJ2-7; weak D call: TRBD2 (7 bases). Germline V gene data show CDR1 as MNHNY and CDR2 as SVGAGI (reference sequence). CDR3 length: 15 residues. Deletions cut 5 bases from V and 2 bases from J, with 16 bases between. The DNA of the CDR3 is TGTGCCAGCAGTAAGGGGGGGGACATACCCTACGAGCAGTACTTC. Its translation: CASSKGGDIPYEQYF.

The V call is TRBV27, the J call TRBJ2-7; 9 bases agree with TRBD2. The J segment lost 6 bases and the V segment lost 5 bases, leaving 11 bases of the junction unmatched. Looked up from germline, CDR1 is MNHEY and CDR2 is SMNVEV (reference sequence). The CDR3 extends over 15 amino acids. CDR3 residues: CASSLGLAGSSEQYF. In DNA, the CDR3 is TGTGCCAGCAGTCTTGGTCTAGCGGGAAGCAGCGAGCAGTACTTC.